This T cell receptor beta chain was identified in a study of T-cell reconstitution after alpha-beta-depleted transplantation in children. Points from the study as a whole: Day-60 TCRbeta diversity that was high in some patients was derived from surviving recipient T cells and thymic progenitors. One year post-transplant, T-cell counts and diversity were largely derived from T cells produced anew. Two months or so post-transplant, alpha-beta T cells reportedly derived from several hundred expanded graft clones.

The germline V gene has CDR1 SQVTM and CDR2 ANQGSEA. V lost 4 bases, J lost 7 bases, and 12 bases stayed unmatched. This CDR3 has 15 amino acids. Preparation of the TCRbeta library involved a method that used unique molecular identifiers. TCRdb re-called the PCR reads with MiXCR, one entry per CDR3 protein. Among approximately 500,000 distinct CDR3 sequences listed, approximately 10% were seen once. At least ten counts were recorded for this clonotype. Its specificity is unknown. The source of this sequence is a child aged 2 to 10 with inherited bone marrow failure, due to receive a stem cell transplant. The sequenced sample was PBMCs, obtained before TCRalphabeta/CD19-depleted stem cell transplant. This chain connects TRBV29-1 to TRBJ1-2; the match to TRBD1 covers 10 bases. As DNA, the CDR3 is TGCAGCGTTGCTTATACCGGGACAGGGGAGGGTGGCTACACCTTC. Translating gives CSVAYTGTGEGGYTF. The variable domain in full, with the rest retrieved from reference TRBV29-1 and TRBJ1-2, is SAVISQKPSRDICQRGTSLTIQCQVDSQVTMMFWYRQQPGQSLTLIATANQGSEATYESGFVIDKFPISRPNLTFSTLTVSNMSPEDSSIYLCSVAYTGTGEGGYTFGSGTRLTVV.